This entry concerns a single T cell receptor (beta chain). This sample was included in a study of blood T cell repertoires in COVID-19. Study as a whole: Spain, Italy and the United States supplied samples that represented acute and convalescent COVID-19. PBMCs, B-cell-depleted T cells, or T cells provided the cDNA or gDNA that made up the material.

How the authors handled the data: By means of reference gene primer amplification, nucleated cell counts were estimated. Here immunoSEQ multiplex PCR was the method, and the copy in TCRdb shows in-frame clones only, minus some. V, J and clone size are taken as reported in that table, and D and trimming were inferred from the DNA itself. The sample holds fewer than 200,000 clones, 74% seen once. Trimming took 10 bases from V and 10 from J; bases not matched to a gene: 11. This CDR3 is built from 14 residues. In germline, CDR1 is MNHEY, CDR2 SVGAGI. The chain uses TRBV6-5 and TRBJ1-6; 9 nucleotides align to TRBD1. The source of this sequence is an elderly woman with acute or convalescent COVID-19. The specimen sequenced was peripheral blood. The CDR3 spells CATTADRGRSPLHF. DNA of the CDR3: TGTGCCACCACCGCGGACAGGGGTCGATCACCCCTCCACTTT.